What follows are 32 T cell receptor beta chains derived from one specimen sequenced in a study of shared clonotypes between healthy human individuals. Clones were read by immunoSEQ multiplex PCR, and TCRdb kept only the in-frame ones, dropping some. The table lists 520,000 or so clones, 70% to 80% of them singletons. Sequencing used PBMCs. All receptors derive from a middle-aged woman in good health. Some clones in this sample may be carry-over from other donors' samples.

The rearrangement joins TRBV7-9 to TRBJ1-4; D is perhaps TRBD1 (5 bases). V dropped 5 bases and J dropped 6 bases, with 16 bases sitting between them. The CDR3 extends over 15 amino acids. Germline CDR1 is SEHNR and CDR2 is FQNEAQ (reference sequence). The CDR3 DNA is TGTGCCAGCAGCCCCCGACCCTGGGGGGATGAAAAACTGTTTTTT. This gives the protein CASSPRPWGDEKLFF.

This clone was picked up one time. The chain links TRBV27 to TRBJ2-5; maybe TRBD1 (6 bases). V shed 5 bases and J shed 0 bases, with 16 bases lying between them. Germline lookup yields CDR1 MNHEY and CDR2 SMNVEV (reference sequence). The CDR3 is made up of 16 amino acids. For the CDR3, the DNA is TGTGCCAGCAGTCCCAAGACAGGTTTTTACCAAGAGACCCAGTACTTC. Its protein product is CASSPKTGFYQETQYF.

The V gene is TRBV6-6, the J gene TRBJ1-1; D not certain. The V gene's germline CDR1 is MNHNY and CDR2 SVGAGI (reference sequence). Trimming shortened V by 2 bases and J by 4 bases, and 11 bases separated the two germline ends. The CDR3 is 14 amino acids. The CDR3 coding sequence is TGTGCCAGCAGTTACGATCATCAGGTCACTGAAGCTTTCTTT. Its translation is CASSYDHQVTEAFF.

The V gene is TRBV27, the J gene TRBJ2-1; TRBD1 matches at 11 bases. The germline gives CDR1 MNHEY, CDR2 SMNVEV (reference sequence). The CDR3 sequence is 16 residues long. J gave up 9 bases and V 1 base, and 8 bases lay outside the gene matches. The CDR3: CASSLWTGGALFEQFF. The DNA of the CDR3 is TGTGCCAGCAGTTTATGGACAGGGGGCGCATTGTTTGAGCAGTTCTTC.

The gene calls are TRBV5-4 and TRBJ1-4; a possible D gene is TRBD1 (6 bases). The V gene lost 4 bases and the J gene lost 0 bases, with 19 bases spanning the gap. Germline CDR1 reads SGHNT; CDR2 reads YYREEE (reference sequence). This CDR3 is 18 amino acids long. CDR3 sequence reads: CASSILQGGTATNEKLFF. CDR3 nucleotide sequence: TGTGCCAGCAGCATTTTACAGGGAGGGACGGCAACTAATGAAAAACTGTTTTTT.

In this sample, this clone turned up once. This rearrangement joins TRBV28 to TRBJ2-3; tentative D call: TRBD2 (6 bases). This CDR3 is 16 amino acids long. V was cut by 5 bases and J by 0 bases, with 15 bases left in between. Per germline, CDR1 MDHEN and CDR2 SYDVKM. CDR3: CASSPTRALSTDTQYF. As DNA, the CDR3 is TGTGCCAGCAGTCCGACTAGGGCCCTTAGCACAGATACGCAGTATTTT.

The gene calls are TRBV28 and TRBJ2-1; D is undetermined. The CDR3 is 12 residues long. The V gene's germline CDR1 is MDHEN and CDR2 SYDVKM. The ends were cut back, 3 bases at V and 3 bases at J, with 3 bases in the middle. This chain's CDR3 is CASSFGYNEQFF. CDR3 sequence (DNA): TGTGCCAGCAGTTTTGGCTACAATGAGCAGTTCTTC. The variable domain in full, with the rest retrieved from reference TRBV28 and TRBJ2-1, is DVKVTQSSRYLVKRTGEKVFLECVQDMDHENMFWYRQDPGLGLRLIYFSYDVKMKEKGDIPEGYSVSREKKERFSLILESASTNQTSMYLCASSFGYNEQFFGPGTRLTVL.

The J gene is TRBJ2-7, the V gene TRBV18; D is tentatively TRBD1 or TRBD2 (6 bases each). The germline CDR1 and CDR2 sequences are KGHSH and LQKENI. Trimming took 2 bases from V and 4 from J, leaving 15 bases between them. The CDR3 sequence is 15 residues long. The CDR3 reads CASSPFAGQQYEQYF. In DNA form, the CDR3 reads TGTGCCAGCTCACCATTCGCGGGACAACAATACGAGCAGTACTTC. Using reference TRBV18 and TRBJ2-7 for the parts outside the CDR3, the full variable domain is NAGVMQNPRHLVRRRGQEARLRCSPMKGHSHVYWYRQLPEEGLKFMVYLQKENIIDESGMPKERFSAEFPKEGPSILRIQQVVRGDSAAYFCASSPFAGQQYEQYFGPGTRLTVT.

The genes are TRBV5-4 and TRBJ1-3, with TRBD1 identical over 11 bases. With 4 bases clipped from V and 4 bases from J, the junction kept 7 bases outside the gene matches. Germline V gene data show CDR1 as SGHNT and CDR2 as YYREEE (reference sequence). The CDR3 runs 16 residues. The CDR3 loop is CASSPGQGATGNTIYF. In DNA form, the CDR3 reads TGTGCCAGCAGCCCCGGACAGGGGGCGACGGGAAACACCATATATTTT.

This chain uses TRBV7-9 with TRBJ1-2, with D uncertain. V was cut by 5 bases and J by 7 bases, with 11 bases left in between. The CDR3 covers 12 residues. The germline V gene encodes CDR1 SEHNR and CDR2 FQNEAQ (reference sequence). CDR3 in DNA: TGTGCCAGCAGCCAGAACAGTGTTGGCTACACCTTC. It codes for CASSQNSVGYTF.

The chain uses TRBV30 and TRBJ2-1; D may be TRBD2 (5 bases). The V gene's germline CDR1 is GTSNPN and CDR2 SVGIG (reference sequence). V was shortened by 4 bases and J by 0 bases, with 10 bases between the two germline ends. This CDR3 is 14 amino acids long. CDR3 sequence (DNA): TGTGCCTGGAAAAGGGAGAACTCCTACAATGAGCAGTTCTTC. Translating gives CAWKRENSYNEQFF.

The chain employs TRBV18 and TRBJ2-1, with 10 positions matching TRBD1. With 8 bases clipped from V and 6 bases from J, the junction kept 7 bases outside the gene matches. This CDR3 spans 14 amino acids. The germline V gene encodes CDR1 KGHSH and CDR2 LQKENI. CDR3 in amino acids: CASLRDRGPNEQFF. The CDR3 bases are TGTGCCAGCCTCCGGGACAGGGGACCCAATGAGCAGTTCTTC. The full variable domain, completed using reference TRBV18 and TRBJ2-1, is NAGVMQNPRHLVRRRGQEARLRCSPMKGHSHVYWYRQLPEEGLKFMVYLQKENIIDESGMPKERFSAEFPKEGPSILRIQQVVRGDSAAYFCASLRDRGPNEQFFGPGTRLTVL.

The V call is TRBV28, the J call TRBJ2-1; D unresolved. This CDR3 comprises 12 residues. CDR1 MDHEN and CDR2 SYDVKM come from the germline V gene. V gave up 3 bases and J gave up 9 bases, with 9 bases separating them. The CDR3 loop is CASSFDPPEQFF. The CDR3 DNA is TGTGCCAGCAGTTTCGATCCCCCTGAGCAGTTCTTC.

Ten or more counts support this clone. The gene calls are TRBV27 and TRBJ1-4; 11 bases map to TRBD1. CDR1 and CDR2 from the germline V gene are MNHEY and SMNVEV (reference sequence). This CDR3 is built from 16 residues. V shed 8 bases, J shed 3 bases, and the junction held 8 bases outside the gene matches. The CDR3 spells CASRDRGTGANEKLFF. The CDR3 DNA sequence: TGTGCCAGCCGGGACAGGGGGACGGGGGCTAATGAAAAACTGTTTTTT. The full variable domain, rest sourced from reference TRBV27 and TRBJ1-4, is EAQVTQNPRYLITVTGKKLTVTCSQNMNHEYMSWYRQDPGLGLRQIYYSMNVEVTDKGDVPEGYKVSRKEKRNFPLILESPSPNQTSLYFCASRDRGTGANEKLFFGSGTQLSVL.

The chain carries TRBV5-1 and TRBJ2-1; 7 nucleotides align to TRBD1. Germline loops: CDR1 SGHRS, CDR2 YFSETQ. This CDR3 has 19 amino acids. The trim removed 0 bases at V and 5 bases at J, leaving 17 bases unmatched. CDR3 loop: CASSLVVQSGGEGNNEQFF. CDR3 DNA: TGCGCCAGCAGCTTGGTGGTACAGTCAGGGGGTGAGGGTAACAATGAGCAGTTCTTC.

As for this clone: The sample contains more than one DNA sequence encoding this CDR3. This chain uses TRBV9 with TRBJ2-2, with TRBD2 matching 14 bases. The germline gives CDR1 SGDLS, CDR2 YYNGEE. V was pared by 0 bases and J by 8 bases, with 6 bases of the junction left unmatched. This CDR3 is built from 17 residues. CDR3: CASSVAPTSGRAGELFF. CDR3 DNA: TGTGCCAGCAGCGTAGCCCCGACTAGCGGGAGGGCTGGGGAGCTGTTTTTT.

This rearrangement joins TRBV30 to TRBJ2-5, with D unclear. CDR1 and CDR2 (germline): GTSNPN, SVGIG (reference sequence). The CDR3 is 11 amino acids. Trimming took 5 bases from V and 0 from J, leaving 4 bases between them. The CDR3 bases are TGTGCCTGGGGGTACCAAGAGACCCAGTACTTC. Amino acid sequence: CAWGYQETQYF. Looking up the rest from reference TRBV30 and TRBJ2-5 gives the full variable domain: SQTIHQWPATLVQPVGSPLSLECTVEGTSNPNLYWYRQAAGRGLQLLFYSVGIGQISSEVPQNLSASRPQDRQFILSSKKLLLSDSGFYLCAWGYQETQYFGPGTRLLVL.

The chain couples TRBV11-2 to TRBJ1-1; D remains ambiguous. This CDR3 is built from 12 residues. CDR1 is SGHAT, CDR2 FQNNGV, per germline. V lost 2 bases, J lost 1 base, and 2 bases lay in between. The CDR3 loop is CASSLSNTEAFF. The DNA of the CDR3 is TGTGCCAGCAGCTTATCGAACACTGAAGCTTTCTTT.

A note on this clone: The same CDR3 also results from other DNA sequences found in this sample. CDR3 sequence (DNA): TGTGCCAGCAGCCCTTTAGCGGGAGGGGGCACAGATACGCAGTATTTT. Amino acids: CASSPLAGGGTDTQYF. The chain has TRBV9 and TRBJ2-3, with 11 bases identical to TRBD2. V gave up 4 bases and J gave up 1 base; unmatched junction bases: 5. Looked up from germline, CDR1 is SGDLS and CDR2 is YYNGEE. The CDR3 is 16 amino acids.

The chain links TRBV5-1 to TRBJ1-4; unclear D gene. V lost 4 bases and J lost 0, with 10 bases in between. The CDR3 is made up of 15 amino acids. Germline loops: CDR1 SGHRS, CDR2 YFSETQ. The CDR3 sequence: CASSQGSATNEKLFF. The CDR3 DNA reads TGCGCCAGCAGCCAAGGTAGTGCAACTAATGAAAAACTGTTTTTT.

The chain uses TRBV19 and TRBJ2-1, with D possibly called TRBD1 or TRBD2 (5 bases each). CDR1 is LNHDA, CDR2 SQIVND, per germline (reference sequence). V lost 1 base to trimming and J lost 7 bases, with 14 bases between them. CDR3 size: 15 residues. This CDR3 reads CASSIVGGSPNEQFF. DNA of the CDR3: TGTGCCAGTAGTATAGTTGGGGGATCCCCAAATGAGCAGTTCTTC.

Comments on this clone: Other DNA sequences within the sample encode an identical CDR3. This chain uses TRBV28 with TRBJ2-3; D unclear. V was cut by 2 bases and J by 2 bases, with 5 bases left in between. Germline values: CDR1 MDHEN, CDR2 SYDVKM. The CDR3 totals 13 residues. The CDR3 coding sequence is TGTGCCAGCAGTTTACCCTCCACAGATACGCAGTATTTT. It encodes CASSLPSTDTQYF.

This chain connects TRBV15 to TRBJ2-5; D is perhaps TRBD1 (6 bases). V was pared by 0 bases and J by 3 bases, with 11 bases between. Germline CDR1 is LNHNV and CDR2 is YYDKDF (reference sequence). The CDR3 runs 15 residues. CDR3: CATSRDYSGEETQYF. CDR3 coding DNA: TGTGCCACCAGCAGAGATTATTCAGGGGAAGAGACCCAGTACTTC.

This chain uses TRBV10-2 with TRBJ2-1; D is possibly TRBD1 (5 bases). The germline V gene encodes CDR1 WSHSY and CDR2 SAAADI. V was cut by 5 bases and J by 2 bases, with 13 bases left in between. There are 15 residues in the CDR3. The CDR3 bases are TGCGCCAGCAGTCAGGGCCGCCTCGCCTACAATGAGCAGTTCTTC. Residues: CASSQGRLAYNEQFF.

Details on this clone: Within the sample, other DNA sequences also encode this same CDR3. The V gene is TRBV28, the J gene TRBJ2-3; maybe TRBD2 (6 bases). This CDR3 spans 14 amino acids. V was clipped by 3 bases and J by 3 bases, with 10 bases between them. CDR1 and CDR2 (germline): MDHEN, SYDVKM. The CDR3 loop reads CASSLGGHTDTQYF. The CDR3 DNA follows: TGTGCCAGCAGTTTGGGAGGACATACAGATACGCAGTATTTT.

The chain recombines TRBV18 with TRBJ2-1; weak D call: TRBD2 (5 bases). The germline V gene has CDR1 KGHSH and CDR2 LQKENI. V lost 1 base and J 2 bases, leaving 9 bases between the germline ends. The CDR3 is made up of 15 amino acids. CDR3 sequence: CASSPQSGTYNEQFF. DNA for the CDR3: TGTGCCAGCTCACCACAAAGCGGCACCTACAATGAGCAGTTCTTC.

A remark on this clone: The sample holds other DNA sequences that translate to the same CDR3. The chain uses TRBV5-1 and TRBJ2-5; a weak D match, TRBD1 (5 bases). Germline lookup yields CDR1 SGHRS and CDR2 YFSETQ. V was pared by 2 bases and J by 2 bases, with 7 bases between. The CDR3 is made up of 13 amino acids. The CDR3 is CASSLGVQETQYF. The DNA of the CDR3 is TGCGCCAGCAGCTTAGGGGTTCAAGAGACCCAGTACTTC.

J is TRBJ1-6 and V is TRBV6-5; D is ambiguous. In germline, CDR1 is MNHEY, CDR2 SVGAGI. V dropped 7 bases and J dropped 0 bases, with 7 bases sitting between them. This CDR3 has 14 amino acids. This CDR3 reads CASMRASYNSPLHF. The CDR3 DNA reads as TGTGCCAGCATGAGGGCCTCCTATAATTCACCCCTCCACTTT.

CDR3 in DNA: TGTGCCAGCAGCCCCCCCCTGGGCGGGAGGTTGTACGAGCAGTACTTC. Translation: CASSPPLGGRLYEQYF. The J gene is TRBJ2-7, the V gene TRBV25-1; TRBD2 matches at 8 bases. J lost 4 bases, V lost 6 bases, and 14 bases had no gene match. Per the germline V gene, CDR1 is MGHDK and CDR2 is SYGVNS. The CDR3 has 16 residues.

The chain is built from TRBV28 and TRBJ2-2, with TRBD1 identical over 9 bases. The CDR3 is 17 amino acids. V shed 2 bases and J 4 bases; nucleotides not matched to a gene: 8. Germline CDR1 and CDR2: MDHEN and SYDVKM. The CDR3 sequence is CASSLRAGQGSTGELFF. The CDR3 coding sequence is TGTGCCAGCAGTTTAAGGGCAGGACAGGGGTCCACCGGGGAGCTGTTTTTT.

CDR3 amino acids: CASSITGGAFGYTF. The CDR3 DNA reads TGCGCCAGCAGCATAACAGGGGGCGCATTTGGCTACACCTTC. The rearrangement joins TRBV5-1 to TRBJ1-2; TRBD1 matches at 9 bases. The germline V gene encodes CDR1 SGHRS and CDR2 YFSETQ. Losses at the gene ends were 4 bases for V and 7 bases for J; bases not matched to a gene: 8. CDR3 length: 14 residues.

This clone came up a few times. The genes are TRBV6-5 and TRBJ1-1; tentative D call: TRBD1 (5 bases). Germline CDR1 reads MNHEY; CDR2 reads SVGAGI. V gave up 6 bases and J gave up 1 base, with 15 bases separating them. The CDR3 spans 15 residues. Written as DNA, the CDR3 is TGTGCCAGCAGGCCACCGGGACTAAAGAACACTGAAGCTTTCTTT. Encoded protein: CASRPPGLKNTEAFF.